The 11 T cell receptor beta chains reported below all come from one sample, sequenced in a study of glioma-infiltrating T cells after dendritic cell vaccination (dated by TCRdb to 2016 to 2017). In the paper's terms, the time point label means: after dendritic cell vaccination, including at tumor progression/relapse. Preparation of the library involved the immunoSEQ multiplex PCR assay. Imported from immuneACCESS, the table was reduced by TCRdb to in-frame sequences with V and J called. These copies leave out some clones; in studies compared against another copy, an unresolved V gene accounts for under half, and the cause of the remainder is not known. In all, the sample holds approximately 50,000 clones, and about 89% of those were seen once. The ten largest account for around 5% of the sample. The input for sequencing was blood, taken after dendritic cell vaccination. These receptors all come from a human donor with glioblastoma.

J is TRBJ2-2 and V is TRBV5-6, with unresolved D. CDR1 and CDR2 (germline): SGHDT, YYEEEE. The CDR3 loop spans 14 amino acids. V lost 5 bases to trimming and J lost 3 bases, with 11 bases between them. CDR3 coding DNA: TGTGCCAGCAGACTGTCAGGTGACACCGGGGAGCTGTTTTTT. This translates into CASRLSGDTGELFF.

The rearrangement links TRBV6-1 to TRBJ1-2; 9 bases match TRBD1. CDR1 and CDR2 from the germline V gene are MNHNS and SASEGT. Trimming removed 0 bases from V and 8 bases from J; junction bases left unmatched: 4. This CDR3 is built from 14 residues. The chain's CDR3 is CASSEAWGQGGYTF. CDR3 nucleotide sequence: TGTGCCAGCAGTGAAGCTTGGGGACAGGGAGGCTACACCTTC.

V and J are TRBV4-1 and TRBJ2-4; TRBD2 is a possible D gene (6 bases). The CDR3 contains 17 residues. Between the trimmed V and J ends, which lost 1 base and 0 bases, there was a span of 13 bases. From germline, CDR1 is MGHRA and CDR2 YSYEKL. In DNA, the CDR3 is TGCGCCAGCAGCCAAGTGGGGAGTAGCGGAGCCAAAAACATTCAGTACTTC. It encodes CASSQVGSSGAKNIQYF.

This clone has more than one count but fewer than ten. This sequence joins TRBV27 and TRBJ1-2, with a possible D match to TRBD1 (5 bases). V lost 5 bases and J 8 bases, leaving 21 bases between the germline ends. In germline, CDR1 is MNHEY, CDR2 SMNVEV (reference sequence). This CDR3 region has 15 residues. In DNA form, the CDR3 reads TGTGCCAGCAGTCCCCGCGAGCGGGGGGTTCCAGGCTACACCTTC. Protein product: CASSPRERGVPGYTF.

The chain employs TRBV4-2 and TRBJ2-5, with 13 positions matching TRBD2. The DNA end is more similar to TRBJ2-7, so the J call may be wrong. The CDR3 sequence is 15 residues long. CDR1 LGHNA and CDR2 YNFKEQ come from the germline V gene. For the CDR3, the DNA is TGTGCCAGCAGCCACGGACTAGCGGGAGTCCCCGAGCAGTACTTC. It codes for CASSHGLAGVPEQYF.

In its sample, this clone was seen a few times. CDR3 residues: CASSYRNYYGYTF. CDR3 sequence (DNA): TGTGCCAGCAGCTACCGTAACTACTATGGCTACACCTTC. The V call is TRBV7-9, the J call TRBJ1-2, with D unclear. The CDR3 is 13 residues long. Trimming took off 4 bases at V and 3 bases at J, with 9 bases between the two ends. Germline V gene lookup returns CDR1 SEHNR and CDR2 FQNEAQ (reference sequence).

The rearrangement uses TRBV19 and TRBJ1-1; 9 bases align to TRBD1. Germline values: CDR1 LNHDA, CDR2 SQIVND (reference sequence). The CDR3 has 18 amino acids. V dropped 6 bases and J dropped 1; count of bases not matched to a gene: 15. CDR3 amino acids: CASSRAGQGWSANTEAFF. Here the CDR3 DNA reads TGTGCCAGTAGCAGAGCGGGACAGGGCTGGTCCGCGAACACTGAAGCTTTCTTT.

This clone was seen just once. V usage is TRBV6-4 and J usage is TRBJ1-1; a possible D gene is TRBD1 (6 bases). The CDR3 consists of 12 residues. Germline CDR1 and CDR2: MRHNA and SNTAGT. The CDR3 coding sequence is TGTCCGCAACGAGGGGGGAACACTGAAGCTTTCTTT. This gives the protein CPQRGGNTEAFF.

V usage is TRBV5-4 and J usage is TRBJ1-4; the match to TRBD1 covers 8 bases. The V and J ends lost 2 bases and 3 bases, in that order; junction bases with no gene match: 9. The CDR3 covers 17 residues. Germline CDR1 SGHNT, CDR2 YYREEE (reference sequence). CDR3: CASSFGARGPSNEKLFF. The CDR3 DNA reads as TGTGCCAGCAGCTTCGGTGCCAGGGGGCCATCTAATGAAAAACTGTTTTTT.

V usage is TRBV9 and J usage is TRBJ2-5; D possibly corresponds to TRBD1 (5 bases). This CDR3 spans 14 amino acids. Trimming took 0 bases from V and 5 from J, leaving 11 bases between them. CDR1 is SGDLS, CDR2 YYNGEE, per germline. CDR3 nucleotides: TGTGCCAGCAGCGTAGACCAGGGAAGGGAGACCCAGTACTTC. Protein product: CASSVDQGRETQYF.

The chain carries TRBV19 and TRBJ1-1; maybe TRBD1 (5 bases). The CDR3 contains 13 residues. Germline V gene sequence: CDR1 LNHDA, CDR2 SQIVND (reference sequence). The germline V and J ends were trimmed by 5 bases and 3 bases, with 10 bases remaining between them. In DNA form, the CDR3 reads TGTGCCAGTAGTCCTCGACAGTACACTGAAGCTTTCTTT. The encoded protein is CASSPRQYTEAFF.